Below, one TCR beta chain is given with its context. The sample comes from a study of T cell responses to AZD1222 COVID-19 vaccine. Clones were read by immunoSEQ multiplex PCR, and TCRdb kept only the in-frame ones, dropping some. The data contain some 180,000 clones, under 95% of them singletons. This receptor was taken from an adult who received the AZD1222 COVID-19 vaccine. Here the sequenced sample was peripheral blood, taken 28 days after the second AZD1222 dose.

CDR3 nucleotides: TGTGCCAGCAGTTACTACAGCGGGTACTACGAGCAGTACTTC. Translating gives CASSYYSGYYEQYF. The V and J genes are TRBV6-5 and TRBJ2-7, with D possibly TRBD2 on 6 matching bases. CDR3 length equals 14 residues. The germline V and J ends were trimmed by 1 base and 3 bases, with 10 bases remaining between them. The germline V gene has CDR1 MNHEY and CDR2 SVGAGI.